This record concerns one T cell receptor beta chain sequence. The sample comes from a study of T cell changes during pregnancy in multiple sclerosis. TCRdb's table, derived via immunoSEQ multiplex PCR, lists solely in-frame clones and lacks some. The table records about 45,000 clones, approximately 90% of them present only once. The V gene's germline CDR1 is SGHVS and CDR2 FNYEAQ. This CDR3 spans 14 amino acids. V lost 1 base to trimming and J lost 3 bases, with 10 bases between them. The TCR sequence derives from a female donor with multiple sclerosis, enrolled in a pregnancy study. The sequenced sample was peripheral blood, obtained in the first trimester of pregnancy. The V gene is TRBV7-6, the J gene TRBJ2-7; D is perhaps TRBD1 (7 bases). CDR3 loop: CASSLVQGGYEQYF. Here the CDR3 DNA reads TGTGCCAGCAGCTTAGTCCAGGGGGGCTACGAGCAGTACTTC.